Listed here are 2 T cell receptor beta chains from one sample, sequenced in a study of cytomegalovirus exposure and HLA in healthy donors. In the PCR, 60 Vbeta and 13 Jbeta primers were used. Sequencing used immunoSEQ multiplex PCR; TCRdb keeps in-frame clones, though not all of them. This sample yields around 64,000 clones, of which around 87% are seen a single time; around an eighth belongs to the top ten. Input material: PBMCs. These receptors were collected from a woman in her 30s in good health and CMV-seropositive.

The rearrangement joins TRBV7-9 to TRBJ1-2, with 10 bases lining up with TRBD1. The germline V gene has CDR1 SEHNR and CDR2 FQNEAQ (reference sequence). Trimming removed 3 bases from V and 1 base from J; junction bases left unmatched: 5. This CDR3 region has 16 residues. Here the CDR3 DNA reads TGTGCCAGCAGCTTTGGGACAGGGGCCGATAACTATGGCTACACCTTC. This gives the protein CASSFGTGADNYGYTF.

The CDR3 reads CASSPLAGGYNEQFF. CDR3 DNA sequence: TGTGCCAGCAGCCCATTGGCGGGGGGGTACAATGAGCAGTTCTTC. This chain links TRBV2 with TRBJ2-1, with 9 positions matching TRBD2. V shed 6 bases and J 4 bases; nucleotides not matched to a gene: 7. This CDR3 is built from 15 residues. Germline CDR1 and CDR2: SNHLY and FYNNEI.